These 19 T cell receptor beta chains were all obtained from the same sample, sequenced in a study of blood T cells in healthy people across ages. A second PCR, run for roughly 7 to 11 cycles, used a sample-barcoded 5' primer plus a J-beta primer mix. TCRdb processed the 5' RACE reads anew with MiXCR; each CDR3 protein has one entry. Altogether some 710,000 distinct CDR3 sequences are present, 22% being singletons, with the ten largest covering 22%. The material sequenced was blood. The receptors come from a man between 65 and 85 years old in good health.

This clonotype has a handful of counts. The V call is TRBV7-9, the J call TRBJ2-1, with D hard to call. The V end was cut by 8 bases, the J end by 5 bases, with 13 bases between. The CDR3 loop spans 13 amino acids. Germline CDR1 reads SEHNR; CDR2 reads FQNEAQ (reference sequence). CDR3 DNA sequence: TGTGCCAGCGTGGCGTTTAACGACAATGAGCAGTTCTTC. Translating it yields CASVAFNDNEQFF. The full variable domain, its missing parts supplied by reference TRBV7-9 and TRBJ2-1, is DTGVSQNPRHKITKRGQNVTFRCDPISEHNRLYWYRQTLGQGPEFLTYFQNEAQLEKSRLLSDRFSAERPKGSFSTLEIQRTEQGDSAMYLCASVAFNDNEQFFGPGTRLTVL.

This clonotype has more than one count but fewer than ten. The CDR3 sequence is CSVEILGQNTEAFF. DNA of the CDR3: TGCAGCGTTGAAATCCTGGGACAGAACACTGAAGCTTTCTTT. The chain recombines TRBV29-1 with TRBJ1-1, with D possibly matching TRBD1 (6 bases). V dropped 2 bases and J dropped 1 base, with 11 bases sitting between them. The CDR3 length is 14 residues. In germline, CDR1 is SQVTM, CDR2 ANQGSEA.

This clonotype has a handful of counts. The rearrangement joins TRBV11-2 to TRBJ2-3; TRBD1 might be the D (6 bases). The CDR3 totals 16 residues. With 3 bases removed from V and 8 bases from J, the gap between germline ends came to 21 bases. Germline CDR1 SGHAT, CDR2 FQNNGV. The CDR3 coding sequence is TGTGCCAGCAGCTTGGTCACAGGGCTAGTAGAGGGTACGCAGTATTTT. It specifies CASSLVTGLVEGTQYF.

The chain links TRBV5-1 to TRBJ2-7; 10 bases are a match to TRBD2. The CDR3 length is 15 residues. Germline CDR1 is SGHRS and CDR2 is YFSETQ. V was pared by 1 base and J by 5 bases, with 6 bases of the junction left unmatched. The CDR3 loop is CASSLRAGGFDEQYV. The CDR3, as DNA: TGCGCCAGCAGCTTGCGAGCGGGAGGGTTTGACGAGCAGTACGTC.

A few counts support this clonotype. The J gene is TRBJ2-5, the V gene TRBV3-1; D gene uncertain. The germline V gene encodes CDR1 LGHDT and CDR2 YNNKEL (reference sequence). V was pared by 3 bases and J by 0 bases, with 5 bases between. The CDR3 covers 13 residues. In DNA, the CDR3 is TGTGCCAGCAGCCAGCCCTACCAAGAGACCCAGTACTTC. Residues: CASSQPYQETQYF.

This clonotype was seen only a few times. The CDR3 reads CASSRNLEMNTEAFF. CDR3 sequence (DNA): TGCGCCAGCAGCCGGAACCTTGAAATGAACACTGAAGCTTTCTTT. The rearrangement joins TRBV5-1 to TRBJ1-1; D gene unclear. Germline CDR1 SGHRS, CDR2 YFSETQ. The CDR3 spans 15 residues. Trimming shortened V by 4 bases and J by 0 bases, and 13 bases separated the two germline ends.

The chain joins TRBV21-1 to TRBJ2-5; TRBD1 is the table's D call and was not checked against the DNA. The DNA end is more similar to TRBJ2-1, so the J call may be wrong. TRBV21-1 is a pseudogene. CDR3 size: 19 residues. For the CDR3, the DNA is TGTGCCAGCAGCAAAGATCCGCGAGAGTGGGTCGCTAAGGGACCGGAGCAGTTCTTC. Protein sequence: CASSKDPREWVAKGPEQFF.

The chain combines TRBV20-1 with TRBJ1-1, with D perhaps TRBD1 (5 bases). CDR3 length: 13 residues. Germline lookup yields CDR1 DFQATT and CDR2 SNEGSKA (reference sequence). V lost 1 base and J lost 4, with 10 bases in between. The CDR3 region has the DNA TGCAGTGCTAGAGGTGGGGGGGGCACTGAAGCTTTCTTT. Amino acid sequence: CSARGGGGTEAFF.

This chain connects TRBV2 to TRBJ2-3; 9 bases are a match to TRBD1. Germline CDR1 SNHLY, CDR2 FYNNEI. V lost 6 bases and J lost 0; bases outside the gene matches: 7. The CDR3 has 16 residues. The CDR3: CASSVFGTGSTDTQYF. The CDR3 nucleotides are TGTGCCAGCAGCGTCTTCGGGACAGGGAGCACAGATACGCAGTATTTT.

A few counts support this clonotype. CDR3 in amino acids: CASSLVAGSPTDTQYF. CDR3 sequence (DNA): TGTGCCAGCAGTTTGGTAGCGGGGTCCCCCACAGATACGCAGTATTTT. The chain couples TRBV28 to TRBJ2-3; 8 nucleotides line up with TRBD2. Germline CDR1 reads MDHEN; CDR2 reads SYDVKM. V lost 3 bases and J lost 2; bases outside the gene matches: 7. This CDR3 has 16 amino acids.

This rearrangement joins TRBV12-5 to TRBJ2-5; D unclear. V lost 5 bases and J lost 5, with 18 bases in between. The CDR3 loop spans 15 amino acids. CDR1 is LGHNT, CDR2 FRNRAP, per germline. CDR3 protein: CASGQTRGFDETQYF. Written as DNA, the CDR3 is TGTGCTAGTGGTCAAACCCGAGGATTCGACGAGACCCAGTACTTC.

The table lists this clonotype with a count of one. The chain carries TRBV20-1 and TRBJ1-4, with D maybe TRBD1 (6 bases). Trimming left V 3 bases short and J 5 bases short, with 19 bases between. Germline V gene lookup returns CDR1 DFQATT and CDR2 SNEGSKA (reference sequence). This CDR3 has 16 amino acids. CDR3 in amino acids: CSASSLTGGRNEKLFF. In nucleotides, the CDR3 is TGCAGTGCTAGTTCGCTGACAGGCGGACGAAATGAAAAACTGTTTTTT.

This clonotype was detected a few times. The DNA for the CDR3 is TGTGCCAGCAGCTCCCAGGGCTTGACTGAAGCTTTCTTT. It is translated as CASSSQGLTEAFF. The rearrangement links TRBV7-3 to TRBJ1-1; weak D call: TRBD1 (5 bases). The germline V gene has CDR1 SGHTA and CDR2 FQGTGA. Trimming left V 4 bases short and J 5 bases short, with 11 bases between. This CDR3 has 13 amino acids. The whole variable domain, remainder taken from reference TRBV7-3 and TRBJ1-1, is GAGVSQTPSNKVTEKGKYVELRCDPISGHTALYWYRQSLGQGPEFLIYFQGTGAADDSGLPNDRFFAVRPEGSVSTLKIQRTERGDSAVYLCASSSQGLTEAFFGQGTRLTVV.

V gene TRBV6-1 combines with J gene TRBJ1-2; a weak D match, TRBD1 (6 bases). This CDR3 spans 14 amino acids. V was clipped by 4 bases and J by 6 bases, with 15 bases between them. Per the germline V gene, CDR1 is MNHNS and CDR2 is SASEGT. CDR3 region: CASSGRQAADGYTF. For the CDR3, the DNA is TGTGCCAGCAGTGGCCGACAGGCGGCGGATGGCTACACCTTC.

V is TRBV20-1 and J is TRBJ1-2, with unresolved D. Per the germline V gene, CDR1 is DFQATT and CDR2 is SNEGSKA (reference sequence). The CDR3 is 11 amino acids. In DNA form, the CDR3 reads TGCAGGGGAAACACCCTCTATGGCTACACCTTC. Its protein is CRGNTLYGYTF.

This clonotype has a count of ten or more. CDR3 loop: CASRKLSGTYEQYV. The CDR3 coding sequence is TGTGCCAGCCGTAAACTTAGCGGAACCTACGAGCAGTACGTC. The J gene is TRBJ2-7, the V gene TRBV7-2; tentative D call: TRBD2 (6 bases). Germline-derived CDR1 and CDR2 are SGHTA and FQGNSA. The CDR3 covers 14 residues. V was pared by 8 bases and J by 2 bases, with 16 bases between.

A few counts support this clonotype. V usage is TRBV6-5 and J usage is TRBJ1-4, with D hard to call. This CDR3 contains 13 residues. The germline V and J ends were trimmed by 5 bases and 8 bases, with 12 bases remaining between them. Germline V gives CDR1 MNHEY, CDR2 SVGAGI. CDR3 in DNA: TGTGCCAGCAGTGCACGGGGTGGAGAAAAACTGTTTTTT. Translated: CASSARGGEKLFF.

This clonotype occurred a few times. The chain couples TRBV18 to TRBJ1-2; the D is unclear. V dropped 6 bases and J dropped 4 bases, with 15 bases sitting between them. This CDR3 comprises 14 residues. Looked up from germline, CDR1 is KGHSH and CDR2 is LQKENI. The CDR3 reads CASSPSTVSYGYTF. The CDR3 bases are TGTGCCAGCTCTCCGTCGACGGTTAGCTATGGCTACACCTTC.

The CDR3 DNA is TGTGCCAGCAGCCTACAGGATCACAGAAACACCGGGGAGCTGTTTTTT. It is translated as CASSLQDHRNTGELFF. The chain joins TRBV11-1 to TRBJ2-2, with D possibly TRBD1 on 5 matching bases. Germline V gene data show CDR1 as SGHAT and CDR2 as FQDESV (reference sequence). There are 16 residues in the CDR3. V dropped 5 bases and J dropped 2 bases, with 15 bases sitting between them.